This TCR beta chain was sequenced in a study of blood T cell repertoires in COVID-19 (dated by TCRdb to about 2020). As for the study more broadly: Samples from collaborators originated in the United States, Italy and Spain and spanned both the acute and convalescent phases of COVID-19. The material from the prospective study consisted of cDNA or gDNA derived from T cells, B-cell-depleted T cells, or PBMCs. Subjects who had been exposed to COVID-19, were actively infected with it, or had recovered from it provided the deeply sampled blood TCRbeta repertoires that made up the dataset. The repertoires were made available in a free public database intended to serve as a resource for research on the immune response to SARS-CoV-2. The samples were drawn from the first 160 participants of the ongoing ImmuneRACE study and from some 1,300 subjects provided by 6 global collaborators. Nearly every sample came with metadata listing a de-identified subject ID, COVID-19 status, age in years and sex. Where available, HLA class I and class II types were taken from metadata supplied by the sample provider and were not determined by assay-based typing.

TCRbeta CDR3 regions were amplified from genomic DNA by means of the immunoSEQ Assay, a bias-controlled multiplex PCR. As for the authors' bioinformatics: Within the assay, amplification of reference gene primers was used to estimate how many nucleated cells each sample contained. To quantify the absolute abundance of each unique TCRbeta CDR3 rearrangement, sequence reads were collapsed and filtered. For each sample, productive Simpson clonality was calculated as the square root of Simpson's diversity index over productive rearrangements. TCRdb mirrors the immuneACCESS table, restricted to in-frame sequences. Some clones are absent from its copies; in checked studies, under half trace to an unresolved V gene, and the reason for the others is unknown. The V and J calls and the clone size are those of that table, but D and trimming were determined from the DNA. This sample gives some 230,000 clones in total; roughly 80% of them show up just once. About 2.4% of the sample comes from the top ten.

As regards this clone: The antigen it binds to is not known. No quality values exist for individual bases; no much larger clone is one base distant.

The CDR3, from cysteine to phenylalanine, totals 13 residues. CDR3 DNA is the only sequence kept; it has 39 bases, read in frame from the first base. The junction carries 5 bases between V and J, which are trimmed by 0 bases and 5 bases respectively. Reading the germline V gene gives CDR1 MNHEY and CDR2 SVGAGI. Whole blood was collected in K2EDTA tubes by collaborating institutions according to the institutions' own protocols. For TCRbeta analysis, collaborator samples were shipped as frozen whole blood, as isolated PBMCs, or as DNA extracted from either sample type. Results and caveats for the whole study, not just this receptor: The amount of clinical and demographic metadata varied by source and participant and was provided uncurated.

Here the chain combines TRBV6-5 and TRBJ2-1; no D gene is confidently identified. The receptor comes from a woman aged 55-70 years with acute or convalescent COVID-19. What was sequenced was peripheral blood. The CDR3 amino acid sequence is: CASSYSSNNEQFF. Read as DNA, the sequence is TGTGCCAGCAGTTACTCGAGTAACAATGAGCAGTTCTTC.